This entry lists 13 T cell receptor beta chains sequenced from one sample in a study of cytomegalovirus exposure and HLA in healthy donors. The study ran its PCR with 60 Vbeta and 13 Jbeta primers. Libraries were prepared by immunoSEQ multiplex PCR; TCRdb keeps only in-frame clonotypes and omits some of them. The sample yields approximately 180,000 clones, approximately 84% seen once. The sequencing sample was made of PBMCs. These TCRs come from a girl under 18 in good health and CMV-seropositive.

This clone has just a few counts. CDR3 region: CASSRGEEKGNTIYF. The CDR3 DNA reads TGTGCCAGCAGTAGAGGGGAGGAGAAAGGAAACACCATATATTTT. This chain connects TRBV6-5 to TRBJ1-3; maybe TRBD1 (5 bases). V dropped 5 bases and J dropped 4 bases, with 15 bases sitting between them. The CDR3 sequence is 15 residues long. Germline CDR1 reads MNHEY; CDR2 reads SVGAGI.

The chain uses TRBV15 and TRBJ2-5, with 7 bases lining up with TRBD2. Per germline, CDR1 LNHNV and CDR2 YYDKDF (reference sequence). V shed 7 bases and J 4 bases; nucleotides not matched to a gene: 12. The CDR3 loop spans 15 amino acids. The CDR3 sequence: CATTTSGAGGETQYF. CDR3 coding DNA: TGTGCCACCACGACCAGCGGGGCCGGGGGAGAGACCCAGTACTTC. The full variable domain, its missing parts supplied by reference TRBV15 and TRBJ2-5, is DAMVIQNPRYQVTQFGKPVTLSCSQTLNHNVMYWYQQKSSQAPKLLFHYYDKDFNNEADTPDNFQSRRPNTSFCFLDIRSPGLGDTAMYLCATTTSGAGGETQYFGPGTRLLVL.

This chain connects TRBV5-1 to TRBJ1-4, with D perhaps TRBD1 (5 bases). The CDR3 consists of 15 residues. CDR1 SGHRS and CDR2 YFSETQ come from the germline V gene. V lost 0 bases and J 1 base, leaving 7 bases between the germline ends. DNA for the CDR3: TGCGCCAGCAGCTTGGCTAGGGGAACTAATGAAAAACTGTTTTTT. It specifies CASSLARGTNEKLFF.

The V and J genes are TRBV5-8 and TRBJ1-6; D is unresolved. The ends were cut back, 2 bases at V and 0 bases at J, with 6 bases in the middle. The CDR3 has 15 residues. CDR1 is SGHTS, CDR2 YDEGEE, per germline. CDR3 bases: TGTGCCAGCAGCTTAGACTTCTCCTATAATTCACCCCTCCACTTT. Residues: CASSLDFSYNSPLHF.

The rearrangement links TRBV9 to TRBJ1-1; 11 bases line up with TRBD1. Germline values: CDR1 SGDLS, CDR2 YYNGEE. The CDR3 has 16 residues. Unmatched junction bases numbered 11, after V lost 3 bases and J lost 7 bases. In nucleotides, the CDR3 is TGTGCCAGCAGCGCCGTACCGGGACAGGGGGGCCGTGAAGCTTTCTTT. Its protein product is CASSAVPGQGGREAFF.

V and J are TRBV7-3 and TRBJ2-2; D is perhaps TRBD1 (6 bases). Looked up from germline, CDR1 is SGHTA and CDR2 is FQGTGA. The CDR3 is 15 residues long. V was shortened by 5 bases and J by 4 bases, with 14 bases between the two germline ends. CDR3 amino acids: CASSPRQGGTGELFF. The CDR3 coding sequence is TGTGCCAGCAGCCCCCGGCAAGGGGGCACCGGGGAGCTGTTTTTT.

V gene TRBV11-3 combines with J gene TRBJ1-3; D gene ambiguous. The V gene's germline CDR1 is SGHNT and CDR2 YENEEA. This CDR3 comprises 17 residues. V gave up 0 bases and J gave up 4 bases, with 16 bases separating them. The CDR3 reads CASSLDIYEGVGNTIYF. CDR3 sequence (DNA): TGTGCCAGCAGCTTAGATATCTACGAGGGTGTAGGAAACACCATATATTTT.

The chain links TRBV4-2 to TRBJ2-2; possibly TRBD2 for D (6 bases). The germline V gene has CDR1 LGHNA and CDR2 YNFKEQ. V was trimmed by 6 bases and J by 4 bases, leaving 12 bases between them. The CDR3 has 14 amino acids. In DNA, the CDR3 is TGTGCCAGCAGTCGGGTGGGGGGCACCGGGGAGCTGTTTTTT. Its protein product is CASSRVGGTGELFF.

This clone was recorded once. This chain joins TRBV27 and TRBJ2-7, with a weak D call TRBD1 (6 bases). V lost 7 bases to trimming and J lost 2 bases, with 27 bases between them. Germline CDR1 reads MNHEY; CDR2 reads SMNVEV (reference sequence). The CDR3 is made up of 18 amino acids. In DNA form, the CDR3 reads TGTGCCAGCACCAAACCAACGACCGACCAGGGGTTAGCCTACGAGCAGTACTTC. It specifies CASTKPTTDQGLAYEQYF.

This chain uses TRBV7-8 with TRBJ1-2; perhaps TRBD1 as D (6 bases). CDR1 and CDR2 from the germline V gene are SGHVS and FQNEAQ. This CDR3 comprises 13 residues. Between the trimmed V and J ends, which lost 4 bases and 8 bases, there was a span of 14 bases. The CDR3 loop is CASSSGQRGGYTF. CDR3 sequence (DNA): TGTGCCAGCAGCTCCGGACAGCGTGGCGGCTACACCTTC.

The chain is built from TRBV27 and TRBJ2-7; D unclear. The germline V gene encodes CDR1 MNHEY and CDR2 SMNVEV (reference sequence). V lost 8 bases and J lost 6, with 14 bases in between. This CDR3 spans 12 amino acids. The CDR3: CASSSPYGEQYF. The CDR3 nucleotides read TGTGCCAGCTCCTCCCCATACGGCGAGCAGTACTTC.

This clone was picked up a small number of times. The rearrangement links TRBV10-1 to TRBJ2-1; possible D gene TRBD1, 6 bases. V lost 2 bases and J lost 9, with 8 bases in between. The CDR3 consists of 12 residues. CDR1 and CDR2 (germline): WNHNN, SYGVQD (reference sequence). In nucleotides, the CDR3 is TGCGCCAGCAGTGAGGGGGACACTGAGCAGTTCTTC. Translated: CASSEGDTEQFF.

In DNA, the CDR3 is TGTGCCAGCAGTTCTCTGGACAGGGAGAGCAATCAGCCCCAGCATTTT. This sequence encodes CASSSLDRESNQPQHF. The chain is built from TRBV2 and TRBJ1-5; 8 bases are shared with TRBD1. Trimming at V came to 5 bases and at J to 1 base, leaving 7 bases not matched to a gene. The CDR3 consists of 16 residues. CDR1 is SNHLY and CDR2 is FYNNEI in the germline V gene.